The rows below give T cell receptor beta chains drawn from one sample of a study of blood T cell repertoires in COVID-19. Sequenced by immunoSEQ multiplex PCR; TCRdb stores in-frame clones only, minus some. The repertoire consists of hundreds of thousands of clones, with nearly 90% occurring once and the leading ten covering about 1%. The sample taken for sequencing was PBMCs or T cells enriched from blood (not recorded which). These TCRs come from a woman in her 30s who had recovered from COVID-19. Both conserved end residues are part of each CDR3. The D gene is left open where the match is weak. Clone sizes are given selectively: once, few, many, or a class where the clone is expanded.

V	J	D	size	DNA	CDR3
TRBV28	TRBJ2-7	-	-	TGTGCCAGCAGTTTTTCGCCAGGGTACGACGAGCAGTACTTC	CASSFSPGYDEQYF
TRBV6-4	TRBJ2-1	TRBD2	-	TGTGCCAGCAGTACGGGACTAGCTTTAGGCGAGCAGTTCTTC	CASSTGLALGEQFF
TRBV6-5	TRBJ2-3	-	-	TGTGCCAGCCAAACTAGCACAGATACGCAGTATTTT	CASQTSTDTQYF
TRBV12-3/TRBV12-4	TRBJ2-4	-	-	TGTGCCAGCAGTTTCAGAGCCAAAAACATTCAGTACTTC	CASSFRAKNIQYF
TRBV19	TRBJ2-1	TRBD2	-	TGTGCCAGTAGTAGAGGACTAGCGGTTTACAATGAGCAGTTCTTC	CASSRGLAVYNEQFF
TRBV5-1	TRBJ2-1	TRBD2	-	TGCGCCAGCAGCTCCGGGACTAGCGGTTACAATGAGCAGTTCTTC	CASSSGTSGYNEQFF
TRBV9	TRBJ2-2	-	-	TGTGCCAGCAGCGTAGGAATTGTCAGGACAAACACCGGGGAGCTGTTTTTT	CASSVGIVRTNTGELFF
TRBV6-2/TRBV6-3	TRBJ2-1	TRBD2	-	TGTGCCAGCAGTTACCCGTCACCGGGACTAGCGGGGGGAAACTCCTACAATGAGCAGTTCTTC	CASSYPSPGLAGGNSYNEQFF
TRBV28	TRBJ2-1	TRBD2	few	TGTGCCAGCAGCCGGATGGGGCTAGCGGGGGGGCTGGAGCAGTTCTTC	CASSRMGLAGGLEQFF
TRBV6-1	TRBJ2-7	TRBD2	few	TGTGCCAGCAGTGAACGTAGCGGGATTGAGGGCTACGAGCAGTACTTC	CASSERSGIEGYEQYF
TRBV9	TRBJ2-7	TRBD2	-	TGTGCCAGCAGCGTATTTTGGGGGGGTGGCTACGAGCAGTACTTC	CASSVFWGGGYEQYF
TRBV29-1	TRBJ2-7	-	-	TGCAGCGTTGAAGTAGACATTGACCTCTCCTACGAGCAGTACTTC	CSVEVDIDLSYEQYF
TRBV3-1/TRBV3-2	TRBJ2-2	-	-	TGTGCCAGCAGCTCAGCGGAAGCGCTCACCGGGGAGCTGTTTTTT	CASSSAEALTGELFF
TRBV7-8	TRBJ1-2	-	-	TGTGCCAGCAGCCTCGGACTGGACCTATACTATGGCTACACCTTC	CASSLGLDLYYGYTF
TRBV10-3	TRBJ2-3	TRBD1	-	TGTGCCATCAGTGACATTGCCAGGGGGCGTACACAAGGCACAGATACGCAGTATTTT	CAISDIARGRTQGTDTQYF
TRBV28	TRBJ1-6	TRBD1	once	TGTGCCAGCAGCTGGGACAGGCCGGGAAATTCACCCCTCCACTTT	CASSWDRPGNSPLHF
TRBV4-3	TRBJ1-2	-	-	TGCGCCAGCAGCCAAGGTTATCGGGGGACGGATAATGGCTACACCTTC	CASSQGYRGTDNGYTF
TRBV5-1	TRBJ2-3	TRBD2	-	TGCGCCAGCAGCTTGGAGACTAGCGGGAGGGCAGGGGATACGCAGTATTTT	CASSLETSGRAGDTQYF
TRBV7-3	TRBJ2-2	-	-	TGTGCCAGCAGCTTAATTCGGACCGGGGAGCTGTTTTTT	CASSLIRTGELFF
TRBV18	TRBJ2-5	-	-	TGTGCCAGCTCACCTCTCTCGGAGACCCAGTACTTC	CASSPLSETQYF
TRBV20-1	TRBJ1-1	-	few	TGCAGTGCTAGTTTTCAGGGTGGAACTGAAGCTTTCTTT	CSASFQGGTEAFF
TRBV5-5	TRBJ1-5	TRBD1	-	TGTGCCAGCAGCTTACAGGGGGATCAGCCCCAGCATTTT	CASSLQGDQPQHF
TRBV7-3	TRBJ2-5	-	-	TGTGCCAGCAGCTTTAAAGAGACCCAGTACTTC	CASSFKETQYF
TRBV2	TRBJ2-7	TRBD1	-	TGTGCCAGTCAACGGGACAGGGGAGGGGACGAGCAGTACTTC	CASQRDRGGDEQYF
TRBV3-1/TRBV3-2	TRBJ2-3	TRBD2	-	TGTGCCAGCAGCCAAGAAGGCACTAGCGGGGGCACAGATACGCAGTATTTT	CASSQEGTSGGTDTQYF
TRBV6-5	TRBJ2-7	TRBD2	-	TGTGCCAGCAGTACATCCGGGACTAAAGAGCAGTACTTC	CASSTSGTKEQYF
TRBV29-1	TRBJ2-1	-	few	TGCAGCGTTGGCGTCCGCTCCTACAATGAGCAGTTCTTC	CSVGVRSYNEQFF
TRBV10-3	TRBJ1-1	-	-	TGTGCCATCAGTGACAGGGTGGGTAACACTGAAGCTTTCTTT	CAISDRVGNTEAFF
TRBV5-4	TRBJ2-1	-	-	TGTGCCAGCAGCTTGGATACAGGGAGTCATAATGAGCAGTTCTTC	CASSLDTGSHNEQFF
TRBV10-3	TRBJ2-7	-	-	TGTGCCGTAGTACGGGACTTCCCCTACGAGCAGTACTTC	CAVVRDFPYEQYF
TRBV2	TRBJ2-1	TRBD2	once	TGTGCCAGCAGTATTGCGGGAGGGCAGTTCTTC	CASSIAGGQFF
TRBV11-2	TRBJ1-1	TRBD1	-	TGTGCCAGCAGCACAAGACAGGGCCGGGTCACTGAAGCTTTCTTT	CASSTRQGRVTEAFF
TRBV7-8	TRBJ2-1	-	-	TGTGCCAGCAGCTTAGGGGGGGGCAGCATAACCTACAATGAGCAGTTCTTC	CASSLGGGSITYNEQFF
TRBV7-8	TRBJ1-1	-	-	TGTGCCAGCAGCTTACGACGGGGTATGAACACTGAAGCTTTCTTT	CASSLRRGMNTEAFF
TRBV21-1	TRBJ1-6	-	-	TGTGCCAGCAGCAAAGCCCCTAGGGGACAGGGGGATTCACCCCTCCACTTT	CASSKAPRGQGDSPLHF
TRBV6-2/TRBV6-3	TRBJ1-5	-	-	TGTGCCAGCAGTCCCCCGCGCCCGGCCCCGGGGCCCCAGCATTTT	CASSPPRPAPGPQHF
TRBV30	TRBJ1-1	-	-	TGTGCCTGGAGTTTTGGCCCTGAAGCTTTCTTT	CAWSFGPEAFF
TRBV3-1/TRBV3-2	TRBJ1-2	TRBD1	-	TGTGCCAGCAGCCCTTTACAAGCCGGACAGGGAGGGTATGGCTACACCTTC	CASSPLQAGQGGYGYTF
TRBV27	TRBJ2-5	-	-	TGTGCCAGCAGTTTTATGGAGACCCAGTACTTC	CASSFMETQYF
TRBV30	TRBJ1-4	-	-	TGTGCCTGGAGTCTGGTCCCGAAGGGGGAACTGTTTTTT	CAWSLVPKGELFF
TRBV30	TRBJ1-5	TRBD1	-	TGTGCCTGGAGTACCCCGGACAGGGGGGGTGGTGGGGGACAGCCCCAGCATTTT	CAWSTPDRGGGGGQPQHF
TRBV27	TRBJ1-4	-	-	TGTGCCAGCAGTTCGTCTTGGGGGGGGGCTAATGAAAAACTGTTTTTT	CASSSSWGGANEKLFF
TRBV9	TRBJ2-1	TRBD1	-	TGTGCCAGCAGTAAACTCCAGACAGGGGGGATGCCCTACAATGAGCAGTTCTTC	CASSKLQTGGMPYNEQFF
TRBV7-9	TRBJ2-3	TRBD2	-	TGTGCCAGCAGCTCCCGACTAGCGGGGGGGGGAGATACGCAGTATTTT	CASSSRLAGGGDTQYF
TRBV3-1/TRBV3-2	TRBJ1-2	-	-	TGTGCCAGCAGCCAATCAACTAGGGGCTACACCTTC	CASSQSTRGYTF
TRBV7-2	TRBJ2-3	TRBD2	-	TGTGCCAGCAGCGCTCTAGCGGGGGGGTCCCTTAGCACAGATACGCAGTATTTT	CASSALAGGSLSTDTQYF